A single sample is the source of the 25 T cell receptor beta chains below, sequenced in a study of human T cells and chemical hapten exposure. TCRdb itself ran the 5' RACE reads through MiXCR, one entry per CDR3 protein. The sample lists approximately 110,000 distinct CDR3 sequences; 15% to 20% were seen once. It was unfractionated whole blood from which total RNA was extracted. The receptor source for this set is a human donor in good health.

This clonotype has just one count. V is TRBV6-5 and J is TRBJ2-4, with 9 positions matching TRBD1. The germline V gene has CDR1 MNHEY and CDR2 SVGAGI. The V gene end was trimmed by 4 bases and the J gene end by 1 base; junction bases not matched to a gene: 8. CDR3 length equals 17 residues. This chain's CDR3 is CASSSDHRGPAKNIQYF. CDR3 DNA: TGTGCCAGCAGTTCCGACCACAGGGGGCCTGCCAAAAACATTCAGTACTTC.

Here the CDR3 reads CSAQQGVDYGYTF. The CDR3, as DNA: TGCAGTGCACAACAGGGAGTCGACTATGGCTACACCTTC. This chain joins TRBV20-1 and TRBJ1-2, with D tentatively TRBD1 (6 bases). The CDR3 covers 13 residues. V shed 6 bases and J shed 3 bases, with 14 bases lying between them. From germline, CDR1 is DFQATT and CDR2 SNEGSKA (reference sequence).

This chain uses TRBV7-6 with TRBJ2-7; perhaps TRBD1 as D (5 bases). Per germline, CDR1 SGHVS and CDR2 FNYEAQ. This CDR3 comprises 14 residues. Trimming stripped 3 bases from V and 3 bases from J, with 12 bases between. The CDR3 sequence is CASSLGRVGYEQYF. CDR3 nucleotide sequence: TGTGCCAGCAGCTTGGGCAGGGTTGGCTACGAGCAGTACTTC.

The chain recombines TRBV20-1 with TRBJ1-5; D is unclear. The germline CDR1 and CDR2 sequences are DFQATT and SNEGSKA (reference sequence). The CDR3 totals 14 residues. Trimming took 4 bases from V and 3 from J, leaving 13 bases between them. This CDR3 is CSANLGGDNQPQHF. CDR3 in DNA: TGCAGTGCTAACCTGGGCGGGGACAATCAGCCCCAGCATTTT.

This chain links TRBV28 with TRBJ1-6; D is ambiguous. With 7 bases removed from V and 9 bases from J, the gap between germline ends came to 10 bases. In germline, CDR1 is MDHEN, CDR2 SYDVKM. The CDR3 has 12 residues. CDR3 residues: CASTGTGSPLHF. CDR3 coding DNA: TGTGCCAGCACCGGAACCGGTTCACCCCTCCACTTT. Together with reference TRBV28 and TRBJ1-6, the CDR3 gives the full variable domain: DVKVTQSSRYLVKRTGEKVFLECVQDMDHENMFWYRQDPGLGLRLIYFSYDVKMKEKGDIPEGYSVSREKKERFSLILESASTNQTSMYLCASTGTGSPLHFGNGTRLTVT.

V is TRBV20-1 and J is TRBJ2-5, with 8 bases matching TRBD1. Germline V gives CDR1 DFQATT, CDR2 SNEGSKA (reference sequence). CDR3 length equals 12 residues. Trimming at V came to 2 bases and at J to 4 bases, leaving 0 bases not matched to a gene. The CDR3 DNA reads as TGCAGTGCTAGACAGGGGGCAGAGACCCAGTACTTC. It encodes CSARQGAETQYF.

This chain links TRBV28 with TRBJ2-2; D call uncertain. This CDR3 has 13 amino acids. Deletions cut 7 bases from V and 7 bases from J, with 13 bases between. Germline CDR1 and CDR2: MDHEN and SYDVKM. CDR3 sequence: CASNPSENGELFF. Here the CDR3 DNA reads TGTGCCAGCAACCCCAGCGAGAACGGGGAGCTGTTTTTT.

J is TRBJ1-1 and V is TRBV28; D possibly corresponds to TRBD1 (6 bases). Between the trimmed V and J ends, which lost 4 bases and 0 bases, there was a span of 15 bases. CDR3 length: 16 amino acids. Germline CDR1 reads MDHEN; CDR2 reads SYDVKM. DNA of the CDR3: TGTGCCAGCAGTTCGTCTGGGGGCGGGATGAACACTGAAGCTTTCTTT. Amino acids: CASSSSGGGMNTEAFF.

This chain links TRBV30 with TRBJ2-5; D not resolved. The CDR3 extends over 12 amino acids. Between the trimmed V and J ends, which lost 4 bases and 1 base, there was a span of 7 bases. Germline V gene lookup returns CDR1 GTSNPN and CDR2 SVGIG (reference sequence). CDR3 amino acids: CAWTAGQETQYF. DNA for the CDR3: TGTGCCTGGACGGCAGGCCAAGAGACCCAGTACTTC.

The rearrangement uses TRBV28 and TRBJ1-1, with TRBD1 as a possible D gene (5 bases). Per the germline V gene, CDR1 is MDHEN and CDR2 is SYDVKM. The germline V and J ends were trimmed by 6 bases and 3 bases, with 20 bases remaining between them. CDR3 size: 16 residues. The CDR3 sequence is CASSPWPQGEDTEAFF. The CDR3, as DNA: TGTGCCAGCAGCCCATGGCCTCAGGGTGAAGACACTGAAGCTTTCTTT.

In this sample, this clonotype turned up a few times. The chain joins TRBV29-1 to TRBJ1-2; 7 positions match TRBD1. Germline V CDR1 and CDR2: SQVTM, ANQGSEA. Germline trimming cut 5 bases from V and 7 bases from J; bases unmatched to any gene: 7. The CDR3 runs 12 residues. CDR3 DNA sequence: TGCAGCGTTCCAGGGGGGAGTGGTGGCTACACCTTC. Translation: CSVPGGSGGYTF.

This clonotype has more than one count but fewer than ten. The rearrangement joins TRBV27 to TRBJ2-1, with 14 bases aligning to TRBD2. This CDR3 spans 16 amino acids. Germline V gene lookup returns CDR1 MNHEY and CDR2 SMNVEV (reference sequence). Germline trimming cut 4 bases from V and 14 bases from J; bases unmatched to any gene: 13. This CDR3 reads CASSWGTSGSGFEEFF. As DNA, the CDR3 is TGTGCCAGCAGTTGGGGGACTAGCGGGAGTGGATTCGAGGAGTTCTTC.

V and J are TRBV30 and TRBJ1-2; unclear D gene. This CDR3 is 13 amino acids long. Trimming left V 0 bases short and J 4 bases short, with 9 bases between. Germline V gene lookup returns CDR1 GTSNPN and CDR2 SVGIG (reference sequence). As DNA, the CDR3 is TGTGCCTGGAGTGTTTCCCCTCTCTATGGCTACACCTTC. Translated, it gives CAWSVSPLYGYTF.

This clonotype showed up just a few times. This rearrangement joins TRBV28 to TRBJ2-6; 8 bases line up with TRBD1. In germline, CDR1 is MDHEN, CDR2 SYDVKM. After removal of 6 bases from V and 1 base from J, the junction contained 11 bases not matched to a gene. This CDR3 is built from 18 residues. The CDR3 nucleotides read TGTGCCAGCAGCCCTCCGCCCAGGGGGCGTTCTGGGGCCAACGTCCTGACTTTC. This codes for CASSPPPRGRSGANVLTF.

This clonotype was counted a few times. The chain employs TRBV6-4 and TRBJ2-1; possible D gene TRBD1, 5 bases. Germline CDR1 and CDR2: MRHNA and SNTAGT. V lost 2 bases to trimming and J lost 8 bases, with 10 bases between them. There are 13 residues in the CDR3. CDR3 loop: CASSDGAPDEQFF. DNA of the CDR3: TGTGCCAGCAGTGACGGGGCCCCCGATGAGCAGTTCTTC.

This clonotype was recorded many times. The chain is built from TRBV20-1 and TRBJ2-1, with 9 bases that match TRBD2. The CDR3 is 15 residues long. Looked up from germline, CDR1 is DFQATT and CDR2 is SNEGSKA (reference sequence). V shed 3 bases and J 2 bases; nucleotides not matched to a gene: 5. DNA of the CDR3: TGCAGTGCTAGGAGGCTAGCGGGGCCCTACAATGAGCAGTTCTTC. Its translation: CSARRLAGPYNEQFF.

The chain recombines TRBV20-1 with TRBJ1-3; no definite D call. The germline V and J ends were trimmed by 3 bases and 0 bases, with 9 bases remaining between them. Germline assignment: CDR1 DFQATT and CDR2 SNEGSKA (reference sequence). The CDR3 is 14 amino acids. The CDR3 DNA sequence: TGCAGTGCTAGCCTTATCAACTCTGGAAACACCATATATTTT. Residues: CSASLINSGNTIYF.

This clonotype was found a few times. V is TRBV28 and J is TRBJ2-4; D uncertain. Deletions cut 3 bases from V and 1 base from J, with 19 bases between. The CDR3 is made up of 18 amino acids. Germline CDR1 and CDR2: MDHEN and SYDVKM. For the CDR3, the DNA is TGTGCCAGCAGTTTTCGAAAGGCTAGGATTGAGGCCAAAAACATTCAGTACTTC. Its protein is CASSFRKARIEAKNIQYF.

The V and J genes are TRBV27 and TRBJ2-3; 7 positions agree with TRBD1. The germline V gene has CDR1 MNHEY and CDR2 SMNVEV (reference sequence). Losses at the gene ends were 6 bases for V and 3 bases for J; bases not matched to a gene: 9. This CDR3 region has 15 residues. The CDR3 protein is CASRLGGAVTDTQYF. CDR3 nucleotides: TGTGCCAGCAGACTAGGGGGCGCGGTTACAGATACGCAGTATTTT.

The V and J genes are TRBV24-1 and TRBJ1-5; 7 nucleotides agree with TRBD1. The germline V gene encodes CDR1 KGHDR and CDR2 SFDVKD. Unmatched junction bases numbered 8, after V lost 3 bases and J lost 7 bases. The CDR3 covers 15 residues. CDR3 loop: CATSDGRGARQPQHF. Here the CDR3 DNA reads TGTGCCACCAGTGATGGCAGGGGGGCGCGGCAGCCCCAGCATTTT.

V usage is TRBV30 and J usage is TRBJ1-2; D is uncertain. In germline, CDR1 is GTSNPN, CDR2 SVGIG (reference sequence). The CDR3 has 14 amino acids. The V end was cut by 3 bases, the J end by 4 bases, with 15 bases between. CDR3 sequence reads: CAWRGATVGYGYTF. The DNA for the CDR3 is TGTGCCTGGAGGGGCGCTACAGTTGGCTATGGCTACACCTTC.

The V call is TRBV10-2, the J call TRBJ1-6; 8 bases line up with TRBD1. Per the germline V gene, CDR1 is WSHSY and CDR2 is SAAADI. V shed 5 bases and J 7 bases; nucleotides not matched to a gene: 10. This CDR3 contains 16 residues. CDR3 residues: CASSPLQGAGNSPLHF. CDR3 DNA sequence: TGCGCCAGCAGTCCACTTCAGGGGGCAGGGAATTCACCCCTCCACTTT.

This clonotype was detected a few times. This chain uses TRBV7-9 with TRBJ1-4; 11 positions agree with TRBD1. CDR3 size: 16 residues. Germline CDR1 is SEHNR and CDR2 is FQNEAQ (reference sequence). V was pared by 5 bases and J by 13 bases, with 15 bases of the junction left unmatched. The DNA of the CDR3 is TGTGCCAGCAGCATTCTACAAGGACAGGGGGCATCTGGACTGTTTTTT. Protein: CASSILQGQGASGLFF.

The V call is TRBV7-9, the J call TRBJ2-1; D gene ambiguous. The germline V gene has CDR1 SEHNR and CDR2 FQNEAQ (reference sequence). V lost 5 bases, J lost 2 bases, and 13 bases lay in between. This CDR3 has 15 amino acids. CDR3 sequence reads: CASSEIERPYNEQFF. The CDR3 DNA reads TGTGCCAGCAGCGAAATAGAACGTCCCTACAATGAGCAGTTCTTC.

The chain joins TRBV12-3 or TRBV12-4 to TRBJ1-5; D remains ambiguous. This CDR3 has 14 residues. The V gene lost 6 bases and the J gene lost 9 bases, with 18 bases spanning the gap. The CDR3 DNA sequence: TGTGCCAGCAGACCCGACCGAGGCCAAACGCCCCAGCATTTT. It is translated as CASRPDRGQTPQHF.